The 26 T cell receptor beta chains given below trace back to one sample, sequenced in a study of T cells in Graves' hyperthyroidism and ophthalmopathy. RNA transcripts served as the template for amplifying TCR beta CDR3 regions. HTBI primers were the set used in a first-round RT-PCR of the TCR CDR3. TCRdb re-called the multiplex PCR reads with MiXCR, one entry per CDR3 protein. Here the sample spans 550,000 to 700,000 distinct CDR3 sequences, 46% being singletons. The sequenced sample was peripheral blood or thyroid tissue (not recorded which). Every receptor here comes from an adult woman with Graves' disease, either hyperthyroidism or ophthalmopathy (not recorded which).

This clonotype occurred many times. The V gene is TRBV24-1, the J gene TRBJ1-1; no reliable D call. The CDR3 totals 11 residues. V was cut by 10 bases and J by 5 bases, with 10 bases left in between. From germline, CDR1 is KGHDR and CDR2 SFDVKD. DNA of the CDR3: TGTGCCACAAGAGGAGGTACTGAAGCTTTCTTT. As protein: CATRGGTEAFF.

The CDR3 protein is CATSDLETKQYF. The CDR3 DNA is TGTGCCACCAGTGATTTAGAAACGAAGCAGTACTTC. The chain combines TRBV24-1 with TRBJ2-7; D remains ambiguous. From germline, CDR1 is KGHDR and CDR2 SFDVKD. This CDR3 is built from 12 residues. V gave up 1 base and J gave up 8 bases, with 8 bases separating them.

The genes are TRBV11-2 and TRBJ1-5; 8 nucleotides line up with TRBD1. The J segment lost 11 bases and the V segment lost 7 bases, leaving 13 bases of the junction unmatched. The length of the CDR3 is 14 residues. The V gene's germline CDR1 is SGHAT and CDR2 FQNNGV. The CDR3 nucleotides read TGTGCCAGCACCCCCAACAGGGGGAAAGAGACCCAGCATTTT. This encodes CASTPNRGKETQHF.

V is TRBV11-2 and J is TRBJ2-5; D gene uncertain. The CDR3 extends over 11 amino acids. Trimming stripped 2 bases from V and 12 bases from J, with 10 bases between. CDR1 and CDR2 (germline): SGHAT, FQNNGV. CDR3 sequence: CASSLSSAEYF. Written as DNA, the CDR3 is TGTGCCAGCAGCTTATCGTCGGCCGAGTACTTC.

This clonotype came up many times. This chain connects TRBV12-3 or TRBV12-4 to TRBJ1-5, with D uncertain. The CDR3 runs to 12 residues. V was shortened by 7 bases and J by 1 base, with 5 bases between the two germline ends. The CDR3 is CASTVSNQPQHF. In nucleotides, the CDR3 is TGTGCCAGCACCGTCAGCAATCAGCCCCAGCATTTT.

This sequence joins TRBV6-4 and TRBJ1-2; D is ambiguous. The germline gives CDR1 MRHNA, CDR2 SNTAGT. V was pared by 0 bases and J by 6 bases, with 11 bases between. This CDR3 has 14 amino acids. The CDR3 DNA reads as TGTGCCAGCAGTGACTCGACGACCGGGAATGGCTACACCTTC. This codes for CASSDSTTGNGYTF.

The rearrangement links TRBV7-2 to TRBJ1-2; D unclear. The CDR3 runs to 13 residues. V lost 1 base and J 8 bases, leaving 11 bases between the germline ends. Germline V CDR1 and CDR2: SGHTA, FQGNSA. CDR3 in amino acids: CASSLEGTLGYTF. CDR3 DNA: TGTGCCAGCAGCTTAGAAGGCACGCTCGGCTACACCTTC. The full variable domain, completed using reference TRBV7-2 and TRBJ1-2, is GAGVSQSPSNKVTEKGKDVELRCDPISGHTALYWYRQSLGQGLEFLIYFQGNSAPDKSGLPSDRFSAERTGGSVSTLTIQRTQQEDSAVYLCASSLEGTLGYTFGSGTRLTVV.

The rearrangement joins TRBV7-9 to TRBJ1-6, with a tentative D call TRBD1 (6 bases). The germline V gene encodes CDR1 SEHNR and CDR2 FQNEAQ (reference sequence). CDR3 length: 15 residues. The V and J ends lost 4 bases and 5 bases respectively, with 12 bases between them. CDR3 residues: CASSSQGPDNSPLHF. In DNA form, the CDR3 reads TGTGCCAGCAGCTCACAGGGACCTGATAATTCACCCCTCCACTTT.

The chain links TRBV25-1 to TRBJ1-5; 7 bases fit TRBD1. Germline V gives CDR1 MGHDK, CDR2 SYGVNS. The CDR3 is 14 residues long. V lost 4 bases and J lost 9; bases outside the gene matches: 9. The CDR3 protein is CASSARDSLWPQHF. CDR3 bases: TGTGCCAGCAGTGCCCGGGACAGCCTCTGGCCCCAGCATTTT.

The chain uses TRBV28 and TRBJ2-5, with D unresolved. The germline V gene encodes CDR1 MDHEN and CDR2 SYDVKM. Trimming pared 6 bases from V and 1 base from J, leaving 12 bases between. The CDR3 extends over 14 amino acids. The DNA for the CDR3 is TGTGCCAGCAGACTGGAAGATTTCCAAGAGACCCAGTACTTC. The encoded protein is CASRLEDFQETQYF.

This rearrangement joins TRBV20-1 to TRBJ2-6; D gene unclear. Germline V CDR1 and CDR2: DFQATT, SNEGSKA (reference sequence). Trimming shortened V by 3 bases and J by 6 bases, and 6 bases separated the two germline ends. The CDR3 spans 12 residues. CDR3 amino acids: CSARGSANVLTF. CDR3 nucleotides: TGCAGTGCTAGGGGGTCGGCCAACGTCCTGACTTTC.

This sequence joins TRBV10-3 and TRBJ1-2; tentatively, D is TRBD1 (6 bases). CDR3 length: 14 residues. Germline lookup yields CDR1 ENHRY and CDR2 SYGVKD. Trimming cost V 0 bases and J 3 bases, with 8 bases left between them. The CDR3 loop reads CAISESSGDYGYTF. The CDR3 DNA reads as TGTGCCATCAGTGAGTCTTCAGGGGACTATGGCTACACCTTC.

The chain couples TRBV5-1 to TRBJ2-7, with 9 positions matching TRBD1. The CDR3 is 15 residues long. With V trimmed by 0 bases and J by 7 bases, 8 bases remained unmatched. CDR1 and CDR2 (germline): SGHRS, YFSETQ. In DNA, the CDR3 is TGCGCCAGCAGCTTGGCACAGGGGGCTGGATATGAGCAGTACTTC. Translating gives CASSLAQGAGYEQYF. Full variable domain (remainder filled in from reference TRBV5-1 and TRBJ2-7): KAGVTQTPRYLIKTRGQQVTLSCSPISGHRSVSWYQQTPGQGLQFLFEYFSETQRNKGNFPGRFSGRQFSNSRSEMNVSTLELGDSALYLCASSLAQGAGYEQYFGPGTRLTVT.

V and J are TRBV10-3 and TRBJ2-5; D not certain. This CDR3 comprises 13 residues. Trimming removed 4 bases at V and 1 base at J, with 7 bases between. The V gene's germline CDR1 is ENHRY and CDR2 SYGVKD. The CDR3 DNA follows: TGTGCCATCAGTGTTGCCGGCCAAGAGACCCAGTACTTC. Translation: CAISVAGQETQYF.

This clonotype was picked up many times. The V gene is TRBV7-9, the J gene TRBJ2-2; 8 bases match TRBD1. The CDR3 is made up of 15 amino acids. V trimming: 4 bases; J trimming: 7 bases; junction bases outside the gene matches: 8. Per the germline V gene, CDR1 is SEHNR and CDR2 is FQNEAQ (reference sequence). CDR3 amino acids: CASSWGTGSFGELFF. CDR3 DNA: TGTGCCAGCAGCTGGGGGACAGGAAGTTTCGGGGAGCTGTTTTTT. The full variable domain, with the rest looked up from reference TRBV7-9 and TRBJ2-2, is DTGVSQNPRHKITKRGQNVTFRCDPISEHNRLYWYRQTLGQGPEFLTYFQNEAQLEKSRLLSDRFSAERPKGSFSTLEIQRTEQGDSAMYLCASSWGTGSFGELFFGEGSRLTVL.

This clonotype occurred a few times. This rearrangement joins TRBV6-5 to TRBJ1-2; 7 bases are shared with TRBD1. CDR3 length: 14 residues. Germline V lookup: CDR1 MNHEY, CDR2 SVGAGI. V lost 0 bases to trimming and J lost 4 bases; unmatched junction nucleotides: 2. The CDR3: CASSYSGQIYGYTF. Written as DNA, the CDR3 is TGTGCCAGCAGTTACTCGGGACAGATCTATGGCTACACCTTC.

The V call is TRBV7-2, the J call TRBJ1-2; TRBD1 matches 12 bases. The junction had 6 bases not matched to a gene; V was cut back by 0 bases and J by 13 bases. Germline V lookup: CDR1 SGHTA, CDR2 FQGNSA. CDR3 size: 14 residues. CDR3 sequence (DNA): TGTGCCAGCAGCTTAGCGGGACAGGGGGCCTGGGGCACCTTC. Its protein product is CASSLAGQGAWGTF.

This chain joins TRBV15 and TRBJ1-4; tentative D call: TRBD1 (6 bases). Germline values: CDR1 LNHNV, CDR2 YYDKDF (reference sequence). There are 13 residues in the CDR3. The chain's CDR3 is CARAQPGAGKLFF. The CDR3 DNA sequence: TGTGCTAGAGCACAGCCGGGGGCCGGAAAACTGTTTTTT.

This clonotype was detected ten times or more. The rearrangement joins TRBV9 to TRBJ1-4; 10 bases match TRBD1. J lost 5 bases, V lost 2 bases, and 6 bases had no gene match. Germline-derived CDR1 and CDR2 are SGDLS and YYNGEE. This CDR3 is 16 amino acids long. In nucleotides, the CDR3 is TGTGCCAGCAGCGTGACAGGGGGCAGGGGGAATGAAAAACTGTTTTTT. Translated, it gives CASSVTGGRGNEKLFF.

This clonotype was detected a few times. V and J are TRBV25-1 and TRBJ1-4, with 9 bases aligning to TRBD1. The V segment lost 11 bases and the J segment 4 bases; nucleotides outside the gene matches: 8. Germline V lookup: CDR1 MGHDK, CDR2 SYGVNS. The CDR3 length is 14 residues. The CDR3 DNA reads TGTGCCGGGCCGGACAGGGGCCGTAATGAAAAACTGTTTTTT. As protein: CAGPDRGRNEKLFF.

This clonotype was counted ten times or more. V is TRBV5-1 and J is TRBJ1-3; D gene unclear. In germline, CDR1 is SGHRS, CDR2 YFSETQ. The V end was cut by 4 bases, the J end by 0 bases, with 14 bases between. CDR3 length: 16 residues. DNA for the CDR3: TGCGCCAGCAGCGCCGGGCAGCAAATCTCTGGAAACACCATATATTTT. Protein product: CASSAGQQISGNTIYF. The full variable domain, with the rest looked up from reference TRBV5-1 and TRBJ1-3, is KAGVTQTPRYLIKTRGQQVTLSCSPISGHRSVSWYQQTPGQGLQFLFEYFSETQRNKGNFPGRFSGRQFSNSRSEMNVSTLELGDSALYLCASSAGQQISGNTIYFGEGSWLTVV.

This chain connects TRBV7-8 to TRBJ2-7, with 12 bases matching TRBD2. In germline, CDR1 is SGHVS, CDR2 FQNEAQ. V shed 6 bases, J shed 3 bases, and the junction held 6 bases outside the gene matches. CDR3 size: 15 residues. CDR3 region: CASSETSGSIYEQYF. The CDR3 nucleotides are TGTGCCAGCAGTGAGACTAGCGGGAGTATCTACGAGCAGTACTTC.

This clonotype was detected many times. The chain joins TRBV11-2 to TRBJ2-5; 10 nucleotides match TRBD1. Germline V gene data show CDR1 as SGHAT and CDR2 as FQNNGV. Trimming took 0 bases from V and 5 from J; bases not matched to a gene: 3. CDR3 length: 15 amino acids. CDR3 in amino acids: CASSLERTGGETQYF. In nucleotides, the CDR3 is TGTGCCAGCAGCTTAGAGCGGACAGGGGGGGAGACCCAGTACTTC.

This clonotype came up many times. The CDR3 bases are TGCGCCAGCAGGGGGGACCGACAGGGGGGCACCTGGGCTTTCTTT. Translation: CASRGDRQGGTWAFF. This chain links TRBV10-2 with TRBJ1-1, with TRBD1 matching over 9 bases. The trim removed 6 bases at V and 11 bases at J, leaving 16 bases unmatched. The germline CDR1 and CDR2 sequences are WSHSY and SAAADI. The CDR3 runs to 15 residues.

This clonotype was counted ten times or more. The chain is built from TRBV4-1 and TRBJ1-1, with D possibly matching TRBD1 (6 bases). Trimming shortened V by 1 base and J by 1 base, and 13 bases separated the two germline ends. CDR1 and CDR2 from the germline V gene are MGHRA and YSYEKL. The CDR3 has 16 residues. CDR3 protein: CASSQVKGGTNTEAFF. As DNA, the CDR3 is TGCGCCAGCAGCCAAGTGAAGGGGGGTACGAACACTGAAGCTTTCTTT.

The chain carries TRBV15 and TRBJ2-3, with D tentatively TRBD2 (5 bases). V shed 8 bases and J shed 4 bases, with 19 bases lying between them. Germline loops: CDR1 LNHNV, CDR2 YYDKDF (reference sequence). CDR3 length: 15 residues. The chain's CDR3 is CATCLDRGKADTQYF. CDR3 nucleotide sequence: TGTGCCACCTGTCTGGACCGGGGAAAGGCAGATACGCAGTATTTT.